This is a list of T cell receptor beta chains from one sample in a study of blood T cell repertoires in COVID-19. The method was immunoSEQ multiplex PCR; TCRdb's version includes in-frame clones alone and lacks a portion of them. The sample carries 250,000 to 400,000 clones, approximately 88% recorded once. Sequencing used peripheral blood. These receptors originate from a woman aged 25 to 45 with COVID-19, enrolled during active disease. The CDR3 runs from the conserved cysteine through the conserved F or W. A D gene is named only where the DNA matches it firmly. Clone size is shown for a subset of rows, as once, few, many or a class of expanded clone.

v_call: TRBV7-4; d_call: NA; clone_size: once; j_call: TRBJ1-2; cdr3_nt: TGTGCCAGCAGCTTAGTGGGCAGGGAAGGCTATGGCTACACCTTC; cdr3_aa: CASSLVGREGYGYTF
v_call: TRBV18; d_call: TRBD1; clone_size: once; j_call: TRBJ1-1; cdr3_nt: TGTGCCAGCTCGCAGGGGGCGGACACTGAAGCTTTCTTT; cdr3_aa: CASSQGADTEAFF
v_call: TRBV5-8; d_call: TRBD1; clone_size: once; j_call: TRBJ1-5; cdr3_nt: TGTGCCAGCAGCTTGAGGGACAGGGGCCAGCCCCAGCATTTT; cdr3_aa: CASSLRDRGQPQHF
v_call: TRBV5-6; d_call: TRBD1; clone_size: NA; j_call: TRBJ2-7; cdr3_nt: TGTGCCAGCAGCACTGGACAGGAGATTTACGAGCAGTACTTC; cdr3_aa: CASSTGQEIYEQYF
v_call: TRBV15; d_call: NA; clone_size: NA; j_call: TRBJ1-5; cdr3_nt: TGTGCCACCAGCAAAGAGGTTAGGGGGGGGAATCAGCCCCAGCATTTT; cdr3_aa: CATSKEVRGGNQPQHF
v_call: TRBV5-8; d_call: TRBD1; clone_size: NA; j_call: TRBJ1-1; cdr3_nt: TGTGCCAGCAGCTTGTGGACAGGGGGATCTCCGAACACTGAAGCTTTCTTT; cdr3_aa: CASSLWTGGSPNTEAFF
v_call: TRBV7-9; d_call: NA; clone_size: NA; j_call: TRBJ1-1; cdr3_nt: TGTGCCAGCAGCGAAAACACGAACACTGAAGCTTTCTTT; cdr3_aa: CASSENTNTEAFF
v_call: TRBV19; d_call: NA; clone_size: few; j_call: TRBJ1-4; cdr3_nt: TGTGCCAGTAGACCTCGCAGGGGTGAGGAAAACTTAGGAAATGAAAAACTGTTTTTT; cdr3_aa: CASRPRRGEENLGNEKLFF
v_call: TRBV12-5; d_call: NA; clone_size: NA; j_call: TRBJ1-2; cdr3_nt: TGTGCTAGTGGTTTTTTATCATGGGAAAAAGGAGACAGTTACTATGGCTACACCTTC; cdr3_aa: CASGFLSWEKGDSYYGYTF
v_call: TRBV5-1; d_call: NA; clone_size: NA; j_call: TRBJ1-1; cdr3_nt: TGCGCCAGCAGCCAGGGACAGAACACTGAAGCTTTCTTT; cdr3_aa: CASSQGQNTEAFF
v_call: TRBV5-6; d_call: TRBD2; clone_size: NA; j_call: TRBJ2-5; cdr3_nt: TGTGCCAGCAGCTCGCGGGGGGACCAATACTTC; cdr3_aa: CASSSRGDQYF
v_call: TRBV11-2; d_call: NA; clone_size: NA; j_call: TRBJ2-1; cdr3_nt: TGTGCCAGCAGCTTAGAGCCCGGGGGGCCTCGTGTAAATGAGCAGTTCTTC; cdr3_aa: CASSLEPGGPRVNEQFF
v_call: TRBV5-1; d_call: NA; clone_size: once; j_call: TRBJ2-1; cdr3_nt: TGCGCCAGCAGCTTGGAGCTACACAATGAGCAGTTCTTC; cdr3_aa: CASSLELHNEQFF
v_call: TRBV2; d_call: TRBD2; clone_size: NA; j_call: TRBJ2-2; cdr3_nt: TGTGCCAGCAGTTTAGCGGGGGGGCGTCCCGGGGAGCTGTTTTTT; cdr3_aa: CASSLAGGRPGELFF
v_call: TRBV29-1; d_call: NA; clone_size: NA; j_call: TRBJ1-2; cdr3_nt: TGCAGCGTACGGTACAGGGCAAATGGCTACACCTTC; cdr3_aa: CSVRYRANGYTF
v_call: TRBV28; d_call: NA; clone_size: once; j_call: TRBJ1-3; cdr3_nt: TGTGCCAGCAGTTTAACGAGCACCATATATTTT; cdr3_aa: CASSLTSTIYF
v_call: TRBV3-1/TRBV3-2; d_call: NA; clone_size: NA; j_call: TRBJ2-1; cdr3_nt: TGTGCCAGCAGCCAAGATCCCCTAGCATACAATGAGCAGTTCTTC; cdr3_aa: CASSQDPLAYNEQFF
v_call: TRBV6-6; d_call: NA; clone_size: NA; j_call: TRBJ1-2; cdr3_nt: TGTGCCAGCACCCTAGACTCCGGGACACTTTATGGCTACACCTTC; cdr3_aa: CASTLDSGTLYGYTF
v_call: TRBV19; d_call: TRBD1; clone_size: NA; j_call: TRBJ1-1; cdr3_nt: TGTGCCAGCCAGACAGGGCCGAACACTGAAGCTTTCTTT; cdr3_aa: CASQTGPNTEAFF
v_call: TRBV15; d_call: NA; clone_size: NA; j_call: TRBJ2-5; cdr3_nt: TGTGCCACCAGAAAGACAGGACCCGAAGAGACCCAGTACTTC; cdr3_aa: CATRKTGPEETQYF
v_call: TRBV5-6; d_call: TRBD1; clone_size: NA; j_call: TRBJ2-1; cdr3_nt: TGTGCCAGCAGCTTGAGACAGGGATCTTTAAATGAGCAGTTCTTC; cdr3_aa: CASSLRQGSLNEQFF
v_call: TRBV29-1; d_call: NA; clone_size: NA; j_call: TRBJ1-1; cdr3_nt: TGCAGCGTTGGGGGTATGGCAGGGTTAAGGGGTGAAGCTTTCTTT; cdr3_aa: CSVGGMAGLRGEAFF
v_call: TRBV4-2; d_call: TRBD2; clone_size: NA; j_call: TRBJ2-2; cdr3_nt: TGTGCCAGCAGCCTAGGCGGGGGGAACACCGGGGAGCTGTTTTTT; cdr3_aa: CASSLGGGNTGELFF
v_call: TRBV11-3; d_call: NA; clone_size: once; j_call: TRBJ1-1; cdr3_nt: TGTGCCAGCAGCCCCAGGTGGGGGGGTTCGAACACTGAAGCTTTCTTT; cdr3_aa: CASSPRWGGSNTEAFF